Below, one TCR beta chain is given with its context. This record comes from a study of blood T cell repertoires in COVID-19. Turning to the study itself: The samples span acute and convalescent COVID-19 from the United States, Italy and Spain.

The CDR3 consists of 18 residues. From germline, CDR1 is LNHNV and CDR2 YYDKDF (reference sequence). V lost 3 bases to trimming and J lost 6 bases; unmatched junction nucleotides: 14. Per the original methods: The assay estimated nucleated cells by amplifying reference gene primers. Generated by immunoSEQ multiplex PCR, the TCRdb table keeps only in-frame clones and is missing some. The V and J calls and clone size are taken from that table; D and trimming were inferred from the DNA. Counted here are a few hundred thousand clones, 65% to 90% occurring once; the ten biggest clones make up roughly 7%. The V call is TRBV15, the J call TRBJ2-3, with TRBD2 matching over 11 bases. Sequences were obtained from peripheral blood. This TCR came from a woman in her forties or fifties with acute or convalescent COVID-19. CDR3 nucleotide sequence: TGTGCCACCAGCAGCCCCTGGGGGGAACTAGCGGGGGCTGATACGCAGTATTTT. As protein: CATSSPWGELAGADTQYF.